This entry concerns a single TCR beta chain. As yet, its antigen is unknown. The entry originates in a study of CD8+ T cells in alopecia areata. Study-wide context: Tofacitinib administration to treated patients was oral, at 5 to 10 mg twice daily. Whole-study findings and limits: Scalp repertoires also include resident alphabeta T cells from normal skin. The study found higher clonality in lesional than normal scalp, especially in alopecia totalis/universalis.

In each case, RNA was isolated and then reverse transcribed into cDNA as the sequencing template. Profiled with immunoSEQ multiplex PCR; TCRdb holds only in-frame clones, not every one. The table lists about 160,000 clones, about nine tenths of them singletons. Alopecia areata patients gave lesional scalp punch biopsies and peripheral blood samples. The receptor was isolated from a human donor with alopecia areata. The source was CD8+ T cells sorted from blood, collected at week 0.

The CDR3 region is CASSLFGATGELFF. CDR3 in DNA: TGTGCCAGCAGTTTATTTGGAGCCACCGGGGAGCTGTTTTTT. The chain uses TRBV28 and TRBJ2-2, with no clear D. Germline-derived CDR1 and CDR2 are MDHEN and SYDVKM. The CDR3 consists of 14 residues. Trimming pared 1 base from V and 4 bases from J, leaving 7 bases between.